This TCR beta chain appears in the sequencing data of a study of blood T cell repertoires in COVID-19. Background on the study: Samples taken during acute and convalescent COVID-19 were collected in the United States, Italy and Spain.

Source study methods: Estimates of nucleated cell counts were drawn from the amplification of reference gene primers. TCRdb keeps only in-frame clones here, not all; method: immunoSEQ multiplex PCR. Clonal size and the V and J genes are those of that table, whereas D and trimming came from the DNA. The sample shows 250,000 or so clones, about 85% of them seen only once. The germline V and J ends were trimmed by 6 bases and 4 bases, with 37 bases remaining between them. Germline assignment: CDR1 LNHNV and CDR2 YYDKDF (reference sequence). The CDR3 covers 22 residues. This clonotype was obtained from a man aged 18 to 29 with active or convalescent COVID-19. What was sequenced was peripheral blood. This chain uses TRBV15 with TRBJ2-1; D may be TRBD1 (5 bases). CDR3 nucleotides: TGTGCCACCAGACCCGAGATAGGGGATCGTAAAAGTAGGGGCCTCGTTTACAATGAGCAGTTCTTC. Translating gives CATRPEIGDRKSRGLVYNEQFF.